The source of this TCR beta chain is a study of CD8 T cells in ankylosing spondylitis. Notes on the study in general: Prior work had noted some motif variants in reactive arthritis blood and synovial fluid.

TCRdb reprocessed the 5' RACE reads via MiXCR and lists one record per CDR3 protein. This sample yields about 260,000 distinct CDR3 sequences, of which more than 20% are seen a single time; roughly 0.67% belongs to the top ten. This clonotype came up many times. No antigen is known for it. The germline V gene encodes CDR1 MGHDK and CDR2 SYGVNS. The CDR3 has 16 amino acids. Trimming removed 7 bases from V and 0 bases from J, with 13 bases in between. The material sequenced was blood, either unsorted or a sorted T cell fraction (not recorded which). V and J are TRBV25-1 and TRBJ1-6, with D possibly TRBD1 on 6 matching bases. The TCR originated in a male donor with ankylosing spondylitis or in good health (not recorded which). CDR3 sequence reads: CASKGRGSSYNSPLHF. The CDR3 bases are TGTGCCAGCAAGGGCAGGGGTAGCTCCTATAATTCACCCCTCCACTTT.